Included here is one TCR beta chain sequence, with context. This CDR3 has 15 amino acids. V gave up 0 bases and J gave up 7 bases; unmatched junction bases: 11. CDR1 is SQVTM and CDR2 is ANQGSEA in the germline V gene. The data originate from a study of blood T cell repertoires in COVID-19. TCRdb's table, derived via immunoSEQ multiplex PCR, lists solely in-frame clones and lacks some. The table shows some 70,000 clones, with 75% to 85% occurring only once. The specimen sequenced was peripheral blood. This sequence originates from a woman aged 55-69 years with acute or convalescent COVID-19. V and J are TRBV29-1 and TRBJ1-2; 7 bases are shared with TRBD1. CDR3 protein: CSVEDHEKGALGYTF. CDR3 coding DNA: TGCAGCGTTGAAGATCACGAAAAGGGGGCGCTTGGCTACACCTTC.